This T cell receptor beta chain was observed in a study of glioma-infiltrating T cells after dendritic cell vaccination. This clone was seen only once. The immunoSEQ assay amplified TCRB CDR3 from up to roughly 2 ug DNA. TCRdb keeps only in-frame clones here, not all; method: immunoSEQ multiplex PCR. The sample has 49,000 or so clones; approximately 85% are singletons. With 1 base removed from V and 3 bases from J, the gap between germline ends came to 7 bases. Per germline, CDR1 GTSNPN and CDR2 SVGIG (reference sequence). This CDR3 comprises 13 residues. The chain combines TRBV30 with TRBJ1-3, with D possibly being TRBD1 (5 bases). The sample was blood, taken before dendritic cell vaccination. This TCR came from a human donor with glioblastoma. The CDR3 loop reads CAWSEGVGNTIYF. In nucleotides, the CDR3 is TGTGCCTGGAGTGAAGGGGTTGGAAACACCATATATTTT.